This TCR beta chain was recorded in a study of cytomegalovirus exposure and HLA in healthy donors. This clone appeared a single time. Germline V gives CDR1 SQVTM, CDR2 ANQGSEA. The CDR3 is made up of 15 amino acids. Trimming took 1 base from V and 12 from J, leaving 22 bases between them. This PCR relied on a set of 60 Vbeta primers and 13 Jbeta primers. Using immunoSEQ multiplex PCR, the repertoire was profiled, and TCRdb retains in-frame clones only, with some absent. The repertoire includes more than 55,000 clones, roughly 80% of them detected once, and 3.9% sits in the top ten. Sequencing was carried out using PBMCs. The TCR comes from a middle-aged woman in good health and CMV-seronegative. The chain uses TRBV29-1 and TRBJ1-5; perhaps TRBD1 as D (5 bases). The CDR3 region has the DNA TGCAGCGTTGAAGGGGAGGGGTGGGGGAATGGAAACCAGCATTTT. This codes for CSVEGEGWGNGNQHF.